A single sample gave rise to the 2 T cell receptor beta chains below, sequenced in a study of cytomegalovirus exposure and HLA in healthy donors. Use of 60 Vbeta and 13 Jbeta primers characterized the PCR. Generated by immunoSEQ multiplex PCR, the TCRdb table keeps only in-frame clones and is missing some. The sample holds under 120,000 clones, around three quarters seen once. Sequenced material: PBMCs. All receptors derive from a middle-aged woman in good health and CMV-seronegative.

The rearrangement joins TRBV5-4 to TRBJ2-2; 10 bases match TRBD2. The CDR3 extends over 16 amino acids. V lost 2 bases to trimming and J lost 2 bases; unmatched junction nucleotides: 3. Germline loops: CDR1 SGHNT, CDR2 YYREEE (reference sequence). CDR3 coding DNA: TGTGCCAGCAGCTTCGGACTAGCGGCTAACACCGGGGAGCTGTTTTTT. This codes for CASSFGLAANTGELFF.

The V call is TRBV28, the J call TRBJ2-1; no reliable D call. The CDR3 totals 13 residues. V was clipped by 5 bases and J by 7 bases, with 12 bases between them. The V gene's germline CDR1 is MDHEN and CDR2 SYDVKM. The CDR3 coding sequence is TGTGCCAGCAGTACGAGCGAGCTTAATGAGCAGTTCTTC. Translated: CASSTSELNEQFF. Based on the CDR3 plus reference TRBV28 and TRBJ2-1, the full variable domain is DVKVTQSSRYLVKRTGEKVFLECVQDMDHENMFWYRQDPGLGLRLIYFSYDVKMKEKGDIPEGYSVSREKKERFSLILESASTNQTSMYLCASSTSELNEQFFGPGTRLTVL.